These T cell receptor beta chains were read from a single sample in a study of beta chain features in type 1 diabetes. Sequencing used immunoSEQ multiplex PCR; TCRdb keeps in-frame clones, though not all of them. The top ten clones hold less than 0.55% of a sample with around 15,000 clones, about 55% of them seen once. The sequenced sample consisted of stem cell memory CD4+ T cells from blood. The receptor source for this set is a woman aged 18-29 years in good health. Each CDR3 is given with its conserved first and last residue. Each record gives: V gene, clone size, D gene, J gene, CDR3 protein, CDR3 DNA. A D gene is named only where the DNA matches it firmly. Not every row has a clone size; where given, it reads once, few, many or a size class.

TRBV11-1	NA	NA	TRBJ1-2	CASSLDGASGGYTF	TGTGCCAGCAGCTTAGACGGAGCGTCTGGGGGCTACACCTTC
TRBV11-3	NA	TRBD2	TRBJ2-7	CASSIGLAGVSEQYF	TGTGCCAGCAGCATCGGACTAGCGGGAGTGAGCGAGCAGTACTTC
TRBV7-8	once	TRBD1	TRBJ2-2	CASIRDRVNTGELFF	TGTGCCAGCATTAGGGACAGGGTAAACACCGGGGAGCTGTTTTTT
TRBV9	NA	TRBD2	TRBJ2-1	CASSVSSGSSYNEQFF	TGTGCCAGCAGCGTATCGAGCGGGAGCTCCTACAATGAGCAGTTCTTC
TRBV7-8	NA	NA	TRBJ2-5	CASRQMFRGSQETQYF	TGTGCCAGCAGACAGATGTTCCGGGGGTCGCAAGAGACCCAGTACTTC
TRBV14	NA	TRBD2	TRBJ2-5	CASSQLAGGQETQYF	TGTGCCAGCAGCCAACTAGCGGGAGGGCAAGAGACCCAGTACTTC
TRBV19	NA	NA	TRBJ2-5	CASSMGRQETQYF	TGTGCCAGTAGTATGGGCAGACAAGAGACCCAGTACTTC
TRBV7-8	NA	TRBD1	TRBJ2-7	CASSPGGTGGQYF	TGTGCCAGCAGCCCAGGAGGGACAGGAGGGCAGTACTTC
TRBV5-1	NA	TRBD2	TRBJ2-5	CASSFERGVQETQYF	TGCGCCAGCAGCTTTGAGCGGGGGGTCCAAGAGACCCAGTACTTC
TRBV6-1	few	NA	TRBJ2-3	CASSELSGDTQYF	TGTGCCAGCAGTGAACTAAGTGGAGATACGCAGTATTTT
TRBV11-2	NA	NA	TRBJ2-7	CASSSGGGSGVSYEQYF	TGTGCCAGCAGCTCAGGGGGGGGTAGCGGGGTTTCCTACGAGCAGTACTTC
TRBV19	few	NA	TRBJ2-6	CASSVSGHVISGANVLTF	TGTGCCAGTAGTGTAAGTGGGCATGTCATCTCTGGGGCCAACGTCCTGACTTTC
TRBV2	NA	TRBD1	TRBJ1-5	CASWAGGWRSNQPQHF	TGTGCCAGCTGGGCAGGGGGATGGCGTAGCAATCAGCCCCAGCATTTT
TRBV28	NA	TRBD1	TRBJ1-2	CASSRGTGSNYGYTF	TGTGCCAGCAGCCGCGGGACAGGCAGTAACTATGGCTACACCTTC
TRBV7-9	NA	TRBD1	TRBJ2-3	CASSEGQGLDADTQYF	TGTGCCAGCAGCGAGGGACAGGGGTTGGACGCAGATACGCAGTATTTT
TRBV25-1	few	NA	TRBJ1-1	CASTLGPPGTEAFF	TGTGCCAGCACCCTAGGTCCTCCTGGAACTGAAGCTTTCTTT
TRBV27	few	TRBD2	TRBJ2-7	CASSPGLAGVGIYEQYF	TGTGCCAGCAGCCCGGGACTAGCGGGAGTTGGGATCTACGAGCAGTACTTC
TRBV4-1	few	NA	TRBJ2-7	CASSQDQGLPYEQYF	TGCGCCAGCAGCCAAGATCAGGGTCTTCCATACGAGCAGTACTTC
TRBV5-5	NA	TRBD1	TRBJ1-1	CASSSPGQGARDTEAFF	TGTGCCAGCAGCTCGCCGGGACAGGGGGCGAGGGACACTGAAGCTTTCTTT
TRBV5-1	NA	TRBD1	TRBJ2-6	CASSSIISDRGGGANVLTF	TGCGCCAGCAGCTCAATTATATCGGACAGGGGTGGTGGGGCCAACGTCCTGACTTTC
TRBV25-1	NA	TRBD1	TRBJ2-5	CASRGPGTGQETQYF	TGTGCCAGCAGAGGTCCCGGGACAGGCCAAGAGACCCAGTACTTC
TRBV5-1	NA	TRBD1	TRBJ2-2	CASSWGTGNTGELFF	TGCGCCAGCAGCTGGGGGACAGGGAACACCGGGGAGCTGTTTTTT
TRBV5-4	NA	NA	TRBJ2-3	CASSLDLARGEDTQYF	TGTGCCAGCAGCTTGGATCTAGCGCGGGGCGAGGATACGCAGTATTTT
TRBV5-1	NA	TRBD2	TRBJ2-5	CASSGGVQETQYF	TGCGCCAGCAGCGGGGGGGTCCAAGAGACCCAGTACTTC
TRBV10-3	NA	TRBD1	TRBJ2-1	CAISPRTGQGWDEQFF	TGTGCCATCAGCCCCAGGACAGGCCAAGGCTGGGATGAGCAGTTCTTC
TRBV11-2	NA	NA	TRBJ2-3	CASSLGSRGDTQYF	TGTGCCAGCAGCTTAGGTAGTAGGGGAGATACGCAGTATTTT
TRBV7-2	NA	TRBD1	TRBJ2-7	CASRSPGQGSYEQYF	TGTGCCAGCAGATCTCCGGGACAGGGGTCCTACGAGCAGTACTTC
TRBV4-1	NA	NA	TRBJ1-1	CASSQGPQGPTEAFF	TGCGCCAGCAGCCAAGGACCTCAGGGTCCCACTGAAGCTTTCTTT
TRBV19	NA	NA	TRBJ2-1	CASSPPRDTLYNEQFF	TGTGCCAGTAGCCCCCCCCGGGACACCCTCTACAATGAGCAGTTCTTC
TRBV7-9	few	TRBD1	TRBJ2-6	CAHRKGQGASGANVLTF	TGTGCCCACCGTAAGGGGCAGGGGGCTTCGGGGGCCAACGTCCTGACTTTC
TRBV6-5	NA	TRBD2	TRBJ2-2	CASSYGGRALSGELFF	TGTGCCAGCAGTTACGGCGGGAGGGCCCTATCGGGGGAGCTGTTTTTT
TRBV5-1	once	NA	TRBJ2-7	CASSRRSSYEQYF	TGCGCCAGCAGCCGCAGAAGCTCCTACGAGCAGTACTTC
TRBV27	NA	NA	TRBJ2-7	CASSLSWTGSYEQYF	TGTGCCAGCAGTTTATCCTGGACGGGGTCATACGAGCAGTACTTC
TRBV19	NA	NA	TRBJ2-3	CASNWNRVEDTQYF	TGTGCCAGTAACTGGAACAGGGTGGAAGATACGCAGTATTTT
TRBV2	NA	TRBD1	TRBJ1-1	CASRRDGTGAEAFF	TGTGCCAGCAGGCGGGACGGGACAGGCGCTGAAGCTTTCTTT
TRBV30	once	NA	TRBJ1-1	CAWSFNRALTEAFF	TGTGCCTGGAGTTTCAACAGGGCTCTCACTGAAGCTTTCTTT
TRBV5-4	NA	TRBD2	TRBJ2-1	CASSQVLAAYNEQFF	TGTGCCAGCAGCCAGGTTCTAGCGGCATACAATGAGCAGTTCTTC
TRBV5-1	NA	NA	TRBJ2-2	CASSLIQDTGELFF	TGCGCCAGCAGCCTGATACAGGACACCGGGGAGCTGTTTTTT
TRBV11-2	few	NA	TRBJ1-3	CASSLGSASGNTIYF	TGTGCCAGCAGCTTAGGGAGCGCCTCTGGAAACACCATATATTTT
TRBV5-1	NA	NA	TRBJ2-1	CASSLSGRGSSYNEQFF	TGCGCCAGCAGCTTGTCAGGAAGGGGGAGCTCCTACAATGAGCAGTTCTTC
TRBV30	NA	NA	TRBJ2-7	CAWSVTTGQYF	TGTGCCTGGAGTGTGACGACAGGGCAGTACTTC
TRBV7-8	few	TRBD1	TRBJ1-5	CASSQTGGDQPQHF	TGTGCCAGCAGCCAAACAGGGGGCGATCAGCCCCAGCATTTT
TRBV19	NA	TRBD1	TRBJ2-7	CASSTRTLTGVPEQYF	TGTGCCAGTAGCACCCGGACCCTAACAGGGGTCCCCGAGCAGTACTTC
TRBV28	few	NA	TRBJ1-1	CASSLAGTEAFF	TGTGCCAGCAGTTTAGCGGGAACTGAAGCTTTCTTT
TRBV7-6	few	TRBD1	TRBJ1-1	CASSFDRDTEAFF	TGTGCCAGCAGCTTTGACAGGGACACTGAAGCTTTCTTT
TRBV2	few	TRBD2	TRBJ2-1	CASRISGSLDNEQFF	TGTGCCAGCAGGATTAGCGGGAGTCTTGACAATGAGCAGTTCTTC
TRBV7-9	few	NA	TRBJ2-2	CASSLQVASGELFF	TGTGCCAGCAGCTTACAGGTAGCGAGCGGGGAGCTGTTTTTT